The next 26 T cell receptor beta chains were all read from a single sample in a study of T cells after yellow fever vaccination. TCRdb analysed the 5' RACE reads with MiXCR anew, one entry per CDR3 protein. Counted here are about 550,000 distinct CDR3 sequences, roughly a fifth occurring once; the ten biggest clones make up around an eighth. Sequenced material: PBMCs, taken 15 days after the yellow fever booster vaccination. These receptors originate from a man aged 25 to 40 who received the YFV17D yellow fever vaccine.

This clonotype has a handful of counts. The chain combines TRBV15 with TRBJ1-2; D call uncertain. The V gene lost 5 bases and the J gene lost 4 bases, with 17 bases spanning the gap. From germline, CDR1 is LNHNV and CDR2 YYDKDF (reference sequence). The CDR3 sequence is 15 residues long. The CDR3 sequence: CATSRTLEDFYGYTF. CDR3 sequence (DNA): TGTGCCACCAGCCGAACCTTGGAGGACTTCTATGGCTACACCTTC.

This clonotype has only a few counts. The J gene is TRBJ1-6, the V gene TRBV6-5; possibly TRBD1 for D (5 bases). V was clipped by 2 bases and J by 6 bases, with 17 bases between them. Germline loops: CDR1 MNHEY, CDR2 SVGAGI. The CDR3 loop spans 17 amino acids. The CDR3 spells CASSYSGGVISNSPLHF. The CDR3, as DNA: TGTGCCAGCAGTTACAGTGGGGGGGTAATCTCTAATTCACCCCTCCACTTT.

This clonotype was detected only a few times. The chain has TRBV5-1 and TRBJ2-3, with TRBD2 matching over 13 bases. CDR1 is SGHRS, CDR2 YFSETQ, per germline. Trimming at V came to 5 bases and at J to 0 bases, leaving 3 bases not matched to a gene. The CDR3 extends over 16 amino acids. The CDR3 loop is CASRTSGGTSTDTQYF. CDR3 DNA: TGCGCCAGCAGGACTAGCGGGGGGACTAGCACAGATACGCAGTATTTT. Variable domain in full (rest from reference TRBV5-1 and TRBJ2-3): KAGVTQTPRYLIKTRGQQVTLSCSPISGHRSVSWYQQTPGQGLQFLFEYFSETQRNKGNFPGRFSGRQFSNSRSEMNVSTLELGDSALYLCASRTSGGTSTDTQYFGPGTRLTVL.

This chain joins TRBV30 and TRBJ2-7; no clear D. The CDR3 loop spans 13 amino acids. Trimming removed 3 bases from V and 3 bases from J, with 12 bases in between. CDR1 GTSNPN and CDR2 SVGIG come from the germline V gene (reference sequence). The CDR3, as DNA: TGTGCCTGGAGGGCGATGGCCAGCTACGAGCAGTACTTC. Its protein product is CAWRAMASYEQYF.

This sequence joins TRBV20-1 and TRBJ2-1; weak D call: TRBD2 (5 bases). Trimming pared 5 bases from V and 5 bases from J, leaving 16 bases between. The CDR3 covers 14 residues. The germline CDR1 and CDR2 sequences are DFQATT and SNEGSKA (reference sequence). For the CDR3, the DNA is TGCAGTGCTCCCCCGAGGGCCGAGAACAATGAGCAGTTCTTC. It encodes CSAPPRAENNEQFF.

V and J are TRBV7-2 and TRBJ2-2; D uncertain. The CDR3 runs 14 residues. Trimming took 5 bases from V and 5 from J, leaving 12 bases between them. The germline CDR1 and CDR2 sequences are SGHTA and FQGNSA. Written as DNA, the CDR3 is TGTGCCAGCAGCGGTACCAGACGGACCGGGGAGCTGTTTTTT. This codes for CASSGTRRTGELFF.

The chain has TRBV6-2 or TRBV6-3 and TRBJ1-3; D gene unclear. Germline CDR1 and CDR2: MNHEY and SVGEGT. This CDR3 region has 14 residues. V was shortened by 4 bases and J by 3 bases, with 10 bases between the two germline ends. The DNA for the CDR3 is TGTGCCAGCAGTTCCTGGGAACGTGGAAACACCATATATTTT. Protein sequence: CASSSWERGNTIYF.

The CDR3 is CASSYVAGSNEQFF. In DNA form, the CDR3 reads TGTGCCAGCAGTTACGTGGCAGGTTCCAATGAGCAGTTCTTC. V usage is TRBV6-2 or TRBV6-3 and J usage is TRBJ2-1; D unclear. The CDR3 sequence is 14 residues long. The V gene lost 2 bases and the J gene lost 6 bases, with 11 bases spanning the gap. CDR1 and CDR2 (germline): MNHEY, SVGEGT.

In this sample, this clonotype turned up a few times. The chain has TRBV7-2 and TRBJ2-5; no firm D call. The V and J ends lost 4 bases and 3 bases respectively, with 12 bases between them. CDR1 SGHTA and CDR2 FQGNSA come from the germline V gene. The CDR3 has 14 amino acids. The CDR3 region is CASSSRADEETQYF. The CDR3 DNA is TGTGCCAGCAGCTCTCGAGCCGACGAAGAGACCCAGTACTTC.

V usage is TRBV19 and J usage is TRBJ2-5; D perhaps matches TRBD2 (5 bases). This CDR3 has 14 amino acids. V was cut by 4 bases and J by 1 base, with 10 bases left in between. From germline, CDR1 is LNHDA and CDR2 SQIVND (reference sequence). The CDR3: CASSTGIRQETQYF. The DNA of the CDR3 is TGTGCCAGTAGTACCGGGATTCGCCAAGAGACCCAGTACTTC. The full variable domain, completed using reference TRBV19 and TRBJ2-5, is DGGITQSPKYLFRKEGQNVTLSCEQNLNHDAMYWYRQDPGQGLRLIYYSQIVNDFQKGDIAEGYSVSREKKESFPLTVTSAQKNPTAFYLCASSTGIRQETQYFGPGTRLLVL.

Many counts were recorded for this clonotype. This rearrangement joins TRBV12-3 or TRBV12-4 to TRBJ2-7, with a tentative D call TRBD2 (6 bases). The CDR3 contains 14 residues. Trimming left V 7 bases short and J 3 bases short, with 16 bases between. CDR3 bases: TGTGCCAGCACCGGAGGGGCGAGATTCTACGAGCAGTACTTC. Its protein product is CASTGGARFYEQYF.

The chain employs TRBV24-1 and TRBJ2-3; D call uncertain. Germline V gene lookup returns CDR1 KGHDR and CDR2 SFDVKD. The CDR3 spans 13 residues. Trimming stripped 4 bases from V and 3 bases from J, with 7 bases between. As DNA, the CDR3 is TGTGCCACCAGTGACCGTCTTACAGATACGCAGTATTTT. Encoded protein: CATSDRLTDTQYF.

This CDR3 reads CASTAGTNTGELFF. The CDR3 coding sequence is TGTGCCAGTACCGCAGGGACAAACACCGGGGAGCTGTTTTTT. This chain joins TRBV19 and TRBJ2-2; D may be TRBD1 (6 bases). This CDR3 spans 14 amino acids. The ends were cut back, 7 bases at V and 2 bases at J, with 11 bases in the middle. Germline lookup yields CDR1 LNHDA and CDR2 SQIVND (reference sequence).

The V call is TRBV20-1, the J call TRBJ1-1; possibly TRBD1 for D (5 bases). V was shortened by 8 bases and J by 5 bases, with 21 bases between the two germline ends. CDR1 and CDR2 (germline): DFQATT, SNEGSKA (reference sequence). This CDR3 has 14 amino acids. Here the CDR3 reads CSPQRGASMTEAFF. In nucleotides, the CDR3 is TGCAGTCCTCAACGAGGGGCCTCTATGACTGAAGCTTTCTTT.

The genes are TRBV20-1 and TRBJ2-3, with D possibly called TRBD1 or TRBD2 (5 bases each). This CDR3 spans 12 amino acids. Germline V gene sequence: CDR1 DFQATT, CDR2 SNEGSKA (reference sequence). The CDR3 coding sequence is TGCAGGGGTGCGAGGGGACCCGATACGCAGTATTTT. The encoded protein is CRGARGPDTQYF.

The chain joins TRBV6-1 to TRBJ1-1, with D perhaps TRBD1 (5 bases). Trimming stripped 7 bases from V and 8 bases from J, with 11 bases between. Germline V gene lookup returns CDR1 MNHNS and CDR2 SASEGT. This CDR3 comprises 11 residues. The CDR3 DNA follows: TGTGCCAGCACCCCGGGGGTCGAAGCTTTCTTT. Translating gives CASTPGVEAFF.

The rearrangement links TRBV29-1 to TRBJ2-1; D gene unclear. CDR1 is SQVTM, CDR2 ANQGSEA, per germline. Trimming took off 7 bases at V and 7 bases at J, with 14 bases between the two ends. The CDR3 covers 12 residues. The CDR3 reads CSATPVSNEQFF. CDR3 DNA sequence: TGCAGCGCTACCCCGGTGTCGAATGAGCAGTTCTTC.

The chain joins TRBV3-1 to TRBJ2-6; perhaps D is TRBD1 or TRBD2 (7 bases each). The CDR3 contains 17 residues. Germline CDR1 LGHDT, CDR2 YNNKEL (reference sequence). The ends were cut back, 11 bases at V and 0 bases at J, with 20 bases in the middle. CDR3 residues: CACSQGGVGSGANVLTF. Here the CDR3 DNA reads TGTGCCTGCTCCCAGGGGGGGGTTGGCTCTGGGGCCAACGTCCTGACTTTC.

The V and J genes are TRBV4-1 and TRBJ2-6, with D tentatively TRBD1 or TRBD2 (6 bases each). In germline, CDR1 is MGHRA, CDR2 YSYEKL. CDR3 size: 19 residues. V was shortened by 0 bases and J by 2 bases, with 17 bases between the two germline ends. As DNA, the CDR3 is TGCGCCAGCAGCCAAGATGAGTACGGGGGCTCAGCTGGGGCCAACGTCCTGACTTTC. Its translation: CASSQDEYGGSAGANVLTF.

This clonotype was recorded a few times. The chain combines TRBV7-8 with TRBJ2-7; 11 nucleotides align to TRBD2. CDR3 length equals 17 residues. The junction had 7 bases not matched to a gene; V was cut back by 2 bases and J by 1 base. Per germline, CDR1 SGHVS and CDR2 FQNEAQ. For the CDR3, the DNA is TGTGCCAGCAGCTTAAATAGCGGGAGGGCCGAATCCTACGAGCAGTACTTC. Protein product: CASSLNSGRAESYEQYF.

The rearrangement uses TRBV27 and TRBJ2-6; the match to TRBD1 covers 7 bases. CDR1 and CDR2 from the germline V gene are MNHEY and SMNVEV (reference sequence). The junction had 6 bases not matched to a gene; V was cut back by 6 bases and J by 1 base. The CDR3 is 16 residues long. CDR3 nucleotides: TGTGCCAGCAGCCCGAACAGGGGTTCTGGGGCCAACGTCCTGACTTTC. It encodes CASSPNRGSGANVLTF. The full variable domain, with the rest looked up from reference TRBV27 and TRBJ2-6, is EAQVTQNPRYLITVTGKKLTVTCSQNMNHEYMSWYRQDPGLGLRQIYYSMNVEVTDKGDVPEGYKVSRKEKRNFPLILESPSPNQTSLYFCASSPNRGSGANVLTFGAGSRLTVL.

CDR3 in DNA: TGCAGTGCTGTCAACCCGGGGACTGGGGCCAACGTCCTGACTTTC. It is translated as CSAVNPGTGANVLTF. The gene calls are TRBV20-1 and TRBJ2-6, with D maybe TRBD2 (5 bases). Germline V gene data show CDR1 as DFQATT and CDR2 as SNEGSKA (reference sequence). The CDR3 is made up of 15 amino acids. The V end lost 5 bases, the J end lost 2 bases, and 13 bases lay between the germline ends.

The V and J genes are TRBV4-2 and TRBJ2-7; D assignment may be TRBD1 or TRBD2 (5 bases each). The length of the CDR3 is 18 residues. Germline V CDR1 and CDR2: LGHNA, YNFKEQ. The V and J ends lost 10 bases and 2 bases respectively, with 30 bases between them. DNA for the CDR3: TGTGCCATGGGCCCCGGGACCCTCTGGACCTGGGGGACCTACGAGCAGTACTTC. Protein product: CAMGPGTLWTWGTYEQYF.

The rearrangement links TRBV5-4 to TRBJ2-6, with unresolved D. Germline V gene lookup returns CDR1 SGHNT and CDR2 YYREEE (reference sequence). CDR3 length equals 18 residues. V lost 2 bases, J lost 0 bases, and 15 bases lay in between. The CDR3 nucleotides are TGTGCCAGCAGCTTTATTGCTTCACCCCTCTCTGGGGCCAACGTCCTGACTTTC. Translating gives CASSFIASPLSGANVLTF.

This clonotype was detected a few times. The chain is built from TRBV3-1 and TRBJ2-7; D gene unclear. This CDR3 region has 12 residues. V lost 1 base to trimming and J lost 6 bases, with 7 bases between them. The germline CDR1 and CDR2 sequences are LGHDT and YNNKEL (reference sequence). The CDR3, as DNA: TGTGCCAGCAGCCAAGCAAAGCGCGAGCAGTACTTC. Its translation is CASSQAKREQYF.

In this sample, this clonotype turned up a few times. The V and J genes are TRBV20-1 and TRBJ2-3; no reliable D call. The V gene's germline CDR1 is DFQATT and CDR2 SNEGSKA (reference sequence). CDR3 size: 15 residues. V was trimmed by 0 bases and J by 2 bases, leaving 12 bases between them. CDR3 loop: CSARDHTTVTDTQYF. Written as DNA, the CDR3 is TGCAGTGCTAGAGATCACACAACGGTCACAGATACGCAGTATTTT.